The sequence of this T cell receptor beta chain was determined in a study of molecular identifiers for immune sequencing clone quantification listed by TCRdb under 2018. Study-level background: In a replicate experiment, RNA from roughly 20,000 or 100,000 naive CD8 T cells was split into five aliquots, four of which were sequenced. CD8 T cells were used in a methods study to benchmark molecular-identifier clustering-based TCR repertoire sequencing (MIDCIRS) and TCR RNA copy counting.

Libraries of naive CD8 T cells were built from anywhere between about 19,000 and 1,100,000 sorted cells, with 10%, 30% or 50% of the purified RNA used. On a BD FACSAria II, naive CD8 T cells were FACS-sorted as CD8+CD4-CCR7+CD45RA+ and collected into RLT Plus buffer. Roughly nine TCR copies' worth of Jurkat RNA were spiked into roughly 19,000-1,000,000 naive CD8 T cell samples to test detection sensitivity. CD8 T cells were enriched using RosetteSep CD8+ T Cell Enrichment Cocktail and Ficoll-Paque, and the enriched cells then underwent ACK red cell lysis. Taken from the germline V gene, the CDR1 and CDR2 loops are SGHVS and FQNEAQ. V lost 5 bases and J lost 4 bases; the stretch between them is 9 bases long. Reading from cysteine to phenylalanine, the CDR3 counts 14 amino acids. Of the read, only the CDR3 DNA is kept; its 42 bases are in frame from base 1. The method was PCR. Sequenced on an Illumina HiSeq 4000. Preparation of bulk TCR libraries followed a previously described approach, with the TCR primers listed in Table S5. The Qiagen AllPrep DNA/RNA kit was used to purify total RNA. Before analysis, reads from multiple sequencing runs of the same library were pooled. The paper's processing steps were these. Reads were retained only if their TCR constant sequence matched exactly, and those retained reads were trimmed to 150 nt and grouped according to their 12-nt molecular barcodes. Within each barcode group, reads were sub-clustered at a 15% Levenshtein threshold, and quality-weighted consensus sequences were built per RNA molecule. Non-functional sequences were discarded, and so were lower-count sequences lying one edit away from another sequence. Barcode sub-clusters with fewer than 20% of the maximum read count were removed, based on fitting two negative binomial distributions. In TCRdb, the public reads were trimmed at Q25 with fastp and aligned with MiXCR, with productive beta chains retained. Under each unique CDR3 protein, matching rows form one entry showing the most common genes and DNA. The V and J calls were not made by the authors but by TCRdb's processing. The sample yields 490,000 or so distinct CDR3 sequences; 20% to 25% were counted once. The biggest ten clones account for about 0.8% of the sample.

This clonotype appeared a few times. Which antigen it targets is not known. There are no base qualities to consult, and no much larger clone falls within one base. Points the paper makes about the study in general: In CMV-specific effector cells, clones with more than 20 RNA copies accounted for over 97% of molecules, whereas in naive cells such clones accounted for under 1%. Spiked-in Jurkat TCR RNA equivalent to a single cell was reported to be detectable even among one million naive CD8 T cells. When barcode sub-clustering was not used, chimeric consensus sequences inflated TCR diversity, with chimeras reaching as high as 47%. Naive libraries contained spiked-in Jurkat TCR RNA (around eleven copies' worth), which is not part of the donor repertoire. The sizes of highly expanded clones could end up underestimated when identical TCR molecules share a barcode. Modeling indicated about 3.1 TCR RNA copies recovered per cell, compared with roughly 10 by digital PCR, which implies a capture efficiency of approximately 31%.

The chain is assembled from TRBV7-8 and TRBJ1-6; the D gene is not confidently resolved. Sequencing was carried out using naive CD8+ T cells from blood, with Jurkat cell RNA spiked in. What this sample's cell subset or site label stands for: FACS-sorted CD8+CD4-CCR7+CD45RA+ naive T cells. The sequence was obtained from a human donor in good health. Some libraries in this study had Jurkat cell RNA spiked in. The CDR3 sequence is CASSPHHYNSPLHF. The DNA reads TGTGCCAGCAGCCCCCACCATTATAATTCACCCCTCCACTTT. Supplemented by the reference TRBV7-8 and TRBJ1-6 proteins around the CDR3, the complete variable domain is GAGVSQSPRYKVAKRGQDVALRCDPISGHVSLFWYQQALGQGPEFLTYFQNEAQLDKSGLPSDRFFAERPEGSVSTLKIQRTQQEDSAVYLCASSPHHYNSPLHFGNGTRLTVT.